One and the same sample provided the 5 T cell receptor beta chains below, sequenced in a study of T-cell memory formation after mild COVID-19. MiXCR, run by TCRdb on the 5' RACE reads, gives a single entry per CDR3 protein. Of approximately 490,000 distinct CDR3 sequences in the sample, roughly 20% were seen once. Sequencing used PBMCs or a T cell subset sorted from them (not recorded which). The receptor source for this set is an adult woman who had mild COVID-19 (a few samples of this study predate the infection). Cell type and time point are not known.

This clonotype was detected ten times or more. This chain connects TRBV27 to TRBJ2-3; TRBD2 agrees at 11 bases. Germline V CDR1 and CDR2: MNHEY, SMNVEV (reference sequence). The CDR3 runs 15 residues. V lost 6 bases to trimming and J lost 0 bases; unmatched junction nucleotides: 2. The DNA of the CDR3 is TGTGCCAGCAGCCGACTAGCGGGGAGCACAGATACGCAGTATTTT. Its translation: CASSRLAGSTDTQYF.

This clonotype was recorded at least ten times. This chain joins TRBV7-2 and TRBJ2-7; 9 positions agree with TRBD2. Trimming removed 3 bases from V and 7 bases from J; junction bases left unmatched: 7. The CDR3 consists of 14 residues. Germline CDR1 and CDR2: SGHTA and FQGNSA. The CDR3 is CASSFSGGPREQYF. CDR3 nucleotide sequence: TGTGCCAGCAGCTTTAGCGGGGGCCCCCGGGAGCAGTACTTC.

The chain carries TRBV29-1 and TRBJ1-3; D ambiguous. Trimming took off 3 bases at V and 0 bases at J, with 3 bases between the two ends. The CDR3 totals 12 residues. Per the germline V gene, CDR1 is SQVTM and CDR2 is ANQGSEA. The CDR3 sequence: CSVDSSGNTIYF. The CDR3 DNA follows: TGCAGCGTTGATAGCTCTGGAAACACCATATATTTT.

The chain joins TRBV20-1 to TRBJ2-7; TRBD1 might be the D (6 bases). Germline V gene lookup returns CDR1 DFQATT and CDR2 SNEGSKA (reference sequence). V was trimmed by 3 bases and J by 2 bases, leaving 14 bases between them. The CDR3 is 14 amino acids. The CDR3 nucleotides are TGCAGTGCTAGTATTCGGGACAACCCCTACGAGCAGTACTTC. Translating gives CSASIRDNPYEQYF.

This clonotype was picked up a small number of times. The chain recombines TRBV24-1 with TRBJ2-1; either TRBD1 or TRBD2 may supply D (5 bases each). CDR1 KGHDR and CDR2 SFDVKD come from the germline V gene. The CDR3 is 15 residues long. V was trimmed by 7 bases and J by 0 bases, leaving 12 bases between them. This CDR3 is CATRAPGGSYNEQFF. The CDR3 nucleotides read TGTGCCACCAGGGCCCCTGGGGGCTCCTACAATGAGCAGTTCTTC.